One sample yielded the 27 T cell receptor beta chains listed below, sequenced in a study of OX40 agonist ivuxolimab in advanced cancers. Profiling relied on immunoSEQ multiplex PCR, and the TCRdb table lists in-frame clones only, not all of them. The data hold fewer than 40,000 clones, with 74% observed a single time. This material consisted of CD4+ or CD8+ T cells sorted from blood, taken in a trial of the OX40 agonist ivuxolimab. All receptors come from an adult with an advanced solid tumor such as melanoma, head and neck, liver or kidney cancer.

The chain is built from TRBV21-1 and TRBJ1-1; the D call TRBD1 from the table was never checked on the DNA. TRBV21-1 represents a pseudogene. CDR3 length equals 20 residues. The CDR3 spells CASSKKKGQGMNGRDTEAFF. The DNA of the CDR3 is TGTGCCAGCAGCAAAAAAAAGGGACAGGGTATGAACGGCAGGGACACTGAAGCTTTCTTT.

This chain uses TRBV18 with TRBJ1-1; D call uncertain. The CDR3 consists of 14 residues. Germline V gene data show CDR1 as KGHSH and CDR2 as LQKENI. Trimming pared 3 bases from V and 4 bases from J, leaving 12 bases between. CDR3 in amino acids: CASSPLSEGTEAFF. CDR3 DNA: TGTGCCAGCTCACCTCTATCAGAGGGCACTGAAGCTTTCTTT.

J is TRBJ2-3 and V is TRBV29-1, with 7 bases fitting TRBD2. The CDR3 consists of 15 residues. J was trimmed by 2 bases and V by 5 bases; bases with no gene match: 10. Looked up from germline, CDR1 is SQVTM and CDR2 is ANQGSEA. This CDR3 is CSVRRASGLTDTQYF. CDR3 DNA: TGCAGCGTTCGGCGGGCTAGCGGACTCACAGATACGCAGTATTTT.

CDR3 region: CASSLLGAMNTEAFF. The CDR3 nucleotides read TGTGCCAGCAGCTTGTTAGGCGCTATGAACACTGAAGCTTTCTTT. This chain uses TRBV5-4 with TRBJ1-1; D gene ambiguous. Between the trimmed V and J ends, which lost 1 base and 0 bases, there was a span of 10 bases. From germline, CDR1 is SGHNT and CDR2 YYREEE (reference sequence). The CDR3 extends over 15 amino acids. Full variable domain (missing parts from reference TRBV5-4 and TRBJ1-1): ETGVTQSPTHLIKTRGQQVTLRCSSQSGHNTVSWYQQALGQGPQFIFQYYREEENGRGNFPPRFSGLQFPNYSSELNVNALELDDSALYLCASSLLGAMNTEAFFGQGTRLTVV.

This clone has only one observation. This rearrangement joins TRBV5-1 to TRBJ2-2; D is perhaps TRBD1 (5 bases). Germline V gene sequence: CDR1 SGHRS, CDR2 YFSETQ. Trimming took 0 bases from V and 3 from J, leaving 12 bases between them. There are 16 residues in the CDR3. The CDR3 DNA sequence: TGCGCCAGCAGCTTGGCTGTCCAGGGTCACACCGGGGAGCTGTTTTTT. It translates to CASSLAVQGHTGELFF.

The chain couples TRBV6-1 to TRBJ2-4, with 15 bases fitting TRBD2. The CDR3 spans 17 residues. After removal of 3 bases from V and 1 base from J, the junction contained 1 base not matched to a gene. Germline V gene lookup returns CDR1 MNHNS and CDR2 SASEGT. Here the CDR3 DNA reads TGTGCCAGCAGTGACGGGACTAGCGGGGGGGCCAAAAACATTCAGTACTTC. It encodes CASSDGTSGGAKNIQYF.

This clone was observed a few times. The V and J genes are TRBV7-2 and TRBJ2-3; D gene ambiguous. The length of the CDR3 is 13 residues. Germline CDR1 and CDR2: SGHTA and FQGNSA. The ends were cut back, 2 bases at V and 5 bases at J, with 8 bases in the middle. CDR3 region: CASSLIRGDTQYF. The CDR3 bases are TGTGCCAGCAGCTTAATTAGAGGAGATACGCAGTATTTT.

The DNA of the CDR3 is TGTGCCAGCTCACCACCATACGGGCCCAACTATGGCTACACCTTC. Protein product: CASSPPYGPNYGYTF. This chain joins TRBV18 and TRBJ1-2; D not certain. CDR1 is KGHSH, CDR2 LQKENI, per germline. Trimming cost V 0 bases and J 2 bases, with 10 bases left between them. The CDR3 is made up of 15 amino acids. The full variable domain, in which reference TRBV18 and TRBJ1-2 provide the parts outside the CDR3, is NAGVMQNPRHLVRRRGQEARLRCSPMKGHSHVYWYRQLPEEGLKFMVYLQKENIIDESGMPKERFSAEFPKEGPSILRIQQVVRGDSAAYFCASSPPYGPNYGYTFGSGTRLTVV.

The table lists this clone with a few counts. V is TRBV6-1 and J is TRBJ1-5; D unresolved. Germline lookup yields CDR1 MNHNS and CDR2 SASEGT. Trimming left V 2 bases short and J 2 bases short, with 7 bases between. This CDR3 contains 14 residues. CDR3 sequence reads: CASSELAGNQPQHF. DNA for the CDR3: TGTGCCAGCAGTGAATTGGCGGGCAATCAGCCCCAGCATTTT.

The V gene is TRBV6-1, the J gene TRBJ1-2; D not certain. CDR3 size: 15 residues. Trimming removed 1 base at V and 4 bases at J, with 13 bases between. Germline CDR1 MNHNS, CDR2 SASEGT. The CDR3 spells CASSEGSRLSYGYTF. The CDR3 bases are TGTGCCAGCAGTGAAGGTTCAAGGCTTTCCTATGGCTACACCTTC.

V is TRBV6-1 and J is TRBJ2-1; TRBD2 agrees at 7 bases. The CDR3 is 15 residues long. Per germline, CDR1 MNHNS and CDR2 SASEGT. Trimming at V came to 1 base and at J to 6 bases, leaving 6 bases not matched to a gene. The CDR3: CASSEVALAANEQFF. Written as DNA, the CDR3 is TGTGCCAGCAGTGAAGTGGCCCTAGCGGCCAATGAGCAGTTCTTC.

The J gene is TRBJ2-7, the V gene TRBV21-1; no DNA check was done on the table's D call, TRBD2. TRBV21-1 is recorded as a pseudogene. This CDR3 has 14 residues. CDR3 amino acids: CASSAPRGTYEQYV. The CDR3 nucleotides are TGTGCCAGCAGCGCCCCACGGGGGACCTACGAGCAGTACGTC.

The table lists this clone with a count of one. The chain has TRBV5-1 and TRBJ1-1; D gene uncertain. The CDR3 loop spans 13 amino acids. V shed 2 bases and J shed 6 bases, with 11 bases lying between them. Germline V CDR1 and CDR2: SGHRS, YFSETQ. The DNA for the CDR3 is TGCGCCAGCAGCTTCAAGGGTAGTTCTGAAGCTTTCTTT. Translation: CASSFKGSSEAFF.

This sequence joins TRBV4-2 and TRBJ2-1; perhaps D is TRBD1 or TRBD2 (6 bases each). Germline V gene lookup returns CDR1 LGHNA and CDR2 YNFKEQ. V was clipped by 4 bases and J by 7 bases, with 14 bases between them. This CDR3 spans 14 amino acids. The CDR3 loop reads CASSPRQEGNEQFF. Written as DNA, the CDR3 is TGTGCCAGCAGCCCAAGACAGGAGGGGAATGAGCAGTTCTTC.

This clone was counted only a few times. This chain links TRBV7-2 with TRBJ1-6; TRBD1 is a possible D gene (5 bases). The germline V gene encodes CDR1 SGHTA and CDR2 FQGNSA. The CDR3 loop spans 14 amino acids. Trimming took off 5 bases at V and 7 bases at J, with 12 bases between the two ends. The CDR3 loop reads CASSRGLLNSPLHF. CDR3 coding DNA: TGTGCCAGCAGCAGGGGACTGTTGAATTCACCCCTCCACTTT.

The chain couples TRBV6-5 to TRBJ1-6; 9 bases line up with TRBD1. The V gene end was trimmed by 6 bases and the J gene end by 9 bases; junction bases not matched to a gene: 9. CDR1 is MNHEY, CDR2 SVGAGI, per germline. This CDR3 is built from 15 residues. CDR3 residues: CASSRRTGERSPLHF. As DNA, the CDR3 is TGTGCCAGCAGCCGCCGGACAGGGGAGCGTTCACCCCTCCACTTT.

The V call is TRBV30, the J call TRBJ2-2, with D unclear. Deletions cut 2 bases from V and 4 bases from J, with 2 bases between. The CDR3 extends over 11 amino acids. Germline V lookup: CDR1 GTSNPN, CDR2 SVGIG (reference sequence). In DNA, the CDR3 is TGTGCCTGGAGTACCACCGGGGAGCTGTTTTTT. This encodes CAWSTTGELFF.

The genes are TRBV6-1 and TRBJ1-6, with 8 nucleotides matching TRBD1. Germline assignment: CDR1 MNHNS and CDR2 SASEGT. CDR3 length: 17 residues. V gave up 2 bases and J gave up 8 bases; unmatched junction bases: 11. The CDR3 region is CASSEWLTHRGDSPLHF. CDR3 sequence (DNA): TGTGCCAGCAGTGAATGGCTAACCCACAGGGGGGATTCACCCCTCCACTTT.

This clone rates as medium-sized (0.01 to 0.1%). CDR3 sequence: CASSWTASPLHF. The CDR3 region has the DNA TGTGCCAGCAGCTGGACGGCATCACCCCTCCACTTT. The chain is built from TRBV2 and TRBJ1-6; D remains unclear. The CDR3 is 12 amino acids. V shed 6 bases and J shed 10 bases, with 10 bases lying between them. CDR1 and CDR2 from the germline V gene are SNHLY and FYNNEI.

The rearrangement links TRBV28 to TRBJ2-1, with D possibly TRBD1 on 6 matching bases. CDR3 length: 13 amino acids. Trimming pared 8 bases from V and 1 base from J, leaving 9 bases between. CDR1 is MDHEN, CDR2 SYDVKM, per germline. CDR3 sequence (DNA): TGTGCCAGCGGGACAAATTCCTACAATGAGCAGTTCTTC. Translated, it gives CASGTNSYNEQFF.

This clone was recorded only once. This chain connects TRBV9 to TRBJ2-2; TRBD2 aligns across 8 bases. Per germline, CDR1 SGDLS and CDR2 YYNGEE. V shed 2 bases and J 6 bases; nucleotides not matched to a gene: 6. The CDR3 contains 15 residues. This CDR3 is CASSVPGLEAGELFF. Written as DNA, the CDR3 is TGTGCCAGCAGCGTCCCGGGACTAGAAGCCGGGGAGCTGTTTTTT.

The chain has TRBV2 and TRBJ1-6; D is perhaps TRBD1 (5 bases). Germline CDR1 is SNHLY and CDR2 is FYNNEI. The V and J ends lost 6 bases and 4 bases respectively, with 7 bases between them. The CDR3 is made up of 13 amino acids. The CDR3 spells CASRTEYNSPLHF. The CDR3 DNA reads as TGTGCCAGCAGGACAGAGTATAATTCACCCCTCCACTTT.

This clone was counted a few times. V is TRBV28 and J is TRBJ2-7; no reliable D call. Germline loops: CDR1 MDHEN, CDR2 SYDVKM. Trimming pared 10 bases from V and 2 bases from J, leaving 9 bases between. This CDR3 spans 11 amino acids. The CDR3 coding sequence is TGTGCCACCTTGGGCCCCTACGAGCAGTACTTC. Protein: CATLGPYEQYF.

DNA of the CDR3: TGTGCCAGCAGTTACAAGGACAGGGTGACTGAAGCTTTCTTT. Protein sequence: CASSYKDRVTEAFF. The V call is TRBV6-5, the J call TRBJ1-1; 8 bases are a match to TRBD1. Germline V gene lookup returns CDR1 MNHEY and CDR2 SVGAGI. The junction had 4 bases not matched to a gene; V was cut back by 2 bases and J by 5 bases. The CDR3 covers 14 residues.

J is TRBJ1-3 and V is TRBV6-5; D is unresolved. CDR3 length: 15 residues. From germline, CDR1 is MNHEY and CDR2 SVGAGI. Trimming left V 7 bases short and J 4 bases short, with 17 bases between. The CDR3 spells CASISNPVGGNTIYF. The CDR3 DNA follows: TGTGCCAGCATCTCAAATCCGGTGGGGGGAAACACCATATATTTT.

The J gene is TRBJ1-1, the V gene TRBV10-3; possible D gene TRBD1, 6 bases. With 8 bases removed from V and 1 base from J, the gap between germline ends came to 14 bases. The germline CDR1 and CDR2 sequences are ENHRY and SYGVKD. This CDR3 is 14 amino acids long. The CDR3 DNA reads as TGTGCCATCGGGGGGGCGCAGCCGAACACTGAAGCTTTCTTT. It codes for CAIGGAQPNTEAFF.

V gene TRBV10-3 combines with J gene TRBJ1-1; TRBD1 matches 10 bases. Germline V gene sequence: CDR1 ENHRY, CDR2 SYGVKD. The CDR3 totals 13 residues. The V segment lost 10 bases and the J segment 6 bases; nucleotides outside the gene matches: 8. This CDR3 reads CATGQGQGSEAFF. The CDR3 DNA is TGTGCCACAGGACAGGGACAGGGGTCTGAAGCTTTCTTT.